The entry below gives a single TCR beta chain sequence along with its context. Trimming took off 2 bases at V and 2 bases at J, with 10 bases between the two ends. Looked up from germline, CDR1 is MDHEN and CDR2 is SYDVKM. This CDR3 has 15 residues. The sample is drawn from a study of blood T cell repertoires in COVID-19. Study in general: The study drew acute and convalescent COVID-19 samples from the United States, Italy and Spain. The analysed material was cDNA or gDNA that came from T cells, B-cell-depleted T cells, or PBMCs.

Per the authors' pipeline: Amplified reference gene primers provided the basis for estimating nucleated cell counts. Only in-frame clones appear in the TCRdb table, and some are missing; sequencing was by immunoSEQ multiplex PCR. From that table come the V and J calls and clone size; the DNA was used to work out D and trimming. Of roughly 150,000 clones listed, about 80% are singletons. Material: peripheral blood. The clonotype originates from a woman aged 80 or older with acute or convalescent COVID-19. The gene calls are TRBV28 and TRBJ1-5, with a weak D call TRBD1 (5 bases). CDR3: CASSLRGYGNQPQHF. In nucleotides, the CDR3 is TGTGCCAGCAGTTTAAGGGGTTACGGCAATCAGCCCCAGCATTTT.